This T cell receptor beta chain comes out of a study of regulatory T cells in long-lasting Graves disease. Study results and caveats: Whereas new patients shared 900 to 1,000 public clonotypes, persistent patients shared more, at 2,500 to 3,500.

Both iRepertoire HTBI primers and Arm-PCR of CDR3 regions were used to build the TCR beta libraries. TCRdb re-called the multiplex PCR reads with MiXCR, one entry per CDR3 protein. The table has roughly 420,000 distinct CDR3 sequences, over 15% seen once. About this clonotype itself: As yet, its antigen is unknown. Compared with germline, one end of the junction differs, possibly owing to a read error.

Time point specified: newly diagnosed GD, antithyroid drugs for less than 3 months. Preparation of the TCR library used RNA extracted from PBMCs. These sequences were also reported in another study, on T cells in Graves' hyperthyroidism and ophthalmopathy.

This sequence originates from a woman aged 18-29 years with Graves disease. The sequenced sample was peripheral blood mononuclear cells (PBMCs), obtained at new diagnosis, from a patient treated with antithyroid drugs.

The CDR3 bases are TGTGCCAGCAGTTACAGATTTATTAACGAGCAGTGCTTC. Residues: CASSYRFINEQCF. The V gene is TRBV12-3 or TRBV12-4, the J gene TRBJ2-7, with no clear D. The CDR3 has 13 residues.